This T cell receptor beta chain derives from a study of OX40 agonist ivuxolimab in advanced cancers. The protocol was immunoSEQ multiplex PCR, while the TCRdb copy is restricted to in-frame clones and leaves out a portion. The sample holds 53,000 or so clones, about four fifths seen once. The CDR3 sequence is 13 residues long. Germline CDR1 and CDR2: ENHRY and SYGVKD. Comments on this clone: The junction departs from germline at one end; a sequencing error may be responsible.

The receptor was isolated from an adult with an advanced solid tumor such as melanoma, head and neck, liver or kidney cancer. Sequences were derived from CD4+ or CD8+ T cells sorted from blood, sampled in a trial of the OX40 agonist ivuxolimab. The chain joins TRBV10-3 to TRBJ1-1, with no clear D. The CDR3 DNA is TGTGCCAGCAGTTACTCCGGGGAGGGCGAAGCTTTCTTT. This gives the protein CASSYSGEGEAFF.